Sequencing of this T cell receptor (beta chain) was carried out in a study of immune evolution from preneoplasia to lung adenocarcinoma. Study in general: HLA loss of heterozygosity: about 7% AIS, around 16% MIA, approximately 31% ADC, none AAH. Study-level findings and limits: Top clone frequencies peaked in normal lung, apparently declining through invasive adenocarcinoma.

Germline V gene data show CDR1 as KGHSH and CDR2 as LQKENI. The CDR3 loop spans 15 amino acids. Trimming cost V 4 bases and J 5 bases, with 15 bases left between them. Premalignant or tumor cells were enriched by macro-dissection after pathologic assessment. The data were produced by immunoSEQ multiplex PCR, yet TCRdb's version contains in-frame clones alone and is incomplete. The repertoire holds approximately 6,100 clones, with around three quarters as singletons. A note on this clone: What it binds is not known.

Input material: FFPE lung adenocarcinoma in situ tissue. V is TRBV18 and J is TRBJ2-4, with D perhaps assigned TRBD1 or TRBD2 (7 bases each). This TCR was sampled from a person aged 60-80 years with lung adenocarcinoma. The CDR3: CASSRTGEGENIQYF. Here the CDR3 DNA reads TGTGCCAGCTCACGAACAGGGGAGGGCGAAAACATTCAGTACTTC.